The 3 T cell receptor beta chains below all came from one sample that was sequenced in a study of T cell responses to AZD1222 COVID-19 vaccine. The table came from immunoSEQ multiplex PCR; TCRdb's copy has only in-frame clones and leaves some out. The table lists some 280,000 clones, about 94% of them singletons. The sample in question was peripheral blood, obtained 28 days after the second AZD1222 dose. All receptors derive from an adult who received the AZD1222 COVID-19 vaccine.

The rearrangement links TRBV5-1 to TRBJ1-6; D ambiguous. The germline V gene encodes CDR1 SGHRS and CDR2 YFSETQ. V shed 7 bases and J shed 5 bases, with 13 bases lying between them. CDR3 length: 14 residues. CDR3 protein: CASQDWRNNSPLHF. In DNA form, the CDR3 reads TGCGCCAGCCAGGATTGGCGAAATAATTCACCCCTCCACTTT.

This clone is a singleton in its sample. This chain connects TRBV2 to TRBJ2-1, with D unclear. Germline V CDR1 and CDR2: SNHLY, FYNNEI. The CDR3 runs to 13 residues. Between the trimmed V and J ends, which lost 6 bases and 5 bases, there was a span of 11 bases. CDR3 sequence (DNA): TGTGCCAGCAGAGGCGTCTCGGACAATGAGCAGTTCTTC. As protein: CASRGVSDNEQFF. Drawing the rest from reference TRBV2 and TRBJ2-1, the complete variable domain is EPEVTQTPSHQVTQMGQEVILRCVPISNHLYFYWYRQILGQKVEFLVSFYNNEISEKSEIFDDQFSVERPDGSNFTLKIRSTKLEDSAMYFCASRGVSDNEQFFGPGTRLTVL.

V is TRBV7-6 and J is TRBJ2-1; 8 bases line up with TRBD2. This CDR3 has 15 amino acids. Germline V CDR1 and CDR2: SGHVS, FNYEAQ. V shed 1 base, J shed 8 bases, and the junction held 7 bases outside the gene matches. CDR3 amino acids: CASSLEAGEFDEQFF. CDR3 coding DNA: TGTGCCAGCAGCTTAGAAGCGGGAGAGTTTGATGAGCAGTTCTTC.